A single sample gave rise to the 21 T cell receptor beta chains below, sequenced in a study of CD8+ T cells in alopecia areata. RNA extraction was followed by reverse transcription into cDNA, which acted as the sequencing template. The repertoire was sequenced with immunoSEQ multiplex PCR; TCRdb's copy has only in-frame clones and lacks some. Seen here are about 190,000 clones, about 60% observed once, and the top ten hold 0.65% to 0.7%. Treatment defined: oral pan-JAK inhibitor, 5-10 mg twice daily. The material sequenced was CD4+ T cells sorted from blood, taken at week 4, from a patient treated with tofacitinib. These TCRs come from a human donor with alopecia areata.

CDR3 DNA: TGCAGCGCGGGACTAGCGGAATACGAGCAGTACTTC. Translation: CSAGLAEYEQYF. J is TRBJ2-7 and V is TRBV29-1; 11 bases map to TRBD2. The CDR3 is 12 residues long. Germline V gene sequence: CDR1 SQVTM, CDR2 ANQGSEA. With 7 bases clipped from V and 4 bases from J, the junction kept 3 bases outside the gene matches.

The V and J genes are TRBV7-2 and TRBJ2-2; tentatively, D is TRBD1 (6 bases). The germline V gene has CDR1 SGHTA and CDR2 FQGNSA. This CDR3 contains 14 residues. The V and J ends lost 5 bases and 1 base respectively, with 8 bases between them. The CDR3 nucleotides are TGTGCCAGCAGCAGGGGACAGAACACCGGGGAGCTGTTTTTT. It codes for CASSRGQNTGELFF.

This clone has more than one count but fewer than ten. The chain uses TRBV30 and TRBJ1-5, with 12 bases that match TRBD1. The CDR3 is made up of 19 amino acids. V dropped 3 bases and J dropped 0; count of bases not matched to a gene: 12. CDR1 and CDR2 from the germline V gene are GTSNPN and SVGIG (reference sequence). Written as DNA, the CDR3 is TGTGCCTGGAGCCAAAAGGGGACAGGGGGCGTTGGTAGCAATCAGCCCCAGCATTTT. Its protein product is CAWSQKGTGGVGSNQPQHF. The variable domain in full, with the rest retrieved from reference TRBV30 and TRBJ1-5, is SQTIHQWPATLVQPVGSPLSLECTVEGTSNPNLYWYRQAAGRGLQLLFYSVGIGQISSEVPQNLSASRPQDRQFILSSKKLLLSDSGFYLCAWSQKGTGGVGSNQPQHFGDGTRLSIL.

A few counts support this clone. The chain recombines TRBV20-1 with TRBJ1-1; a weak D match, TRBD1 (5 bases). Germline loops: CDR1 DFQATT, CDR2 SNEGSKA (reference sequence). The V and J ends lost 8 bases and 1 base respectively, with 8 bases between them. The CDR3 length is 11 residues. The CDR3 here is CSTGPNTEAFF. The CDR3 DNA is TGCAGTACGGGGCCGAACACTGAAGCTTTCTTT.

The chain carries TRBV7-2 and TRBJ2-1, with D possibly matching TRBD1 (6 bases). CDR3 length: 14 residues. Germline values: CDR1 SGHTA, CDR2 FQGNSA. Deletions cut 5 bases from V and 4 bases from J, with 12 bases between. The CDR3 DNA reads TGTGCCAGCAGCCCCAGGGGAGTGTACAATGAGCAGTTCTTC. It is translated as CASSPRGVYNEQFF.

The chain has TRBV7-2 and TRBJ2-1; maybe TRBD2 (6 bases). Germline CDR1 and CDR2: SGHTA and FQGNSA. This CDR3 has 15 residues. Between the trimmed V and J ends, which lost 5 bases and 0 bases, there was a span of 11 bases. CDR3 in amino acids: CASSAYSGSYNEQFF. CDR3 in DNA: TGTGCCAGCAGCGCCTATAGCGGCTCCTACAATGAGCAGTTCTTC.

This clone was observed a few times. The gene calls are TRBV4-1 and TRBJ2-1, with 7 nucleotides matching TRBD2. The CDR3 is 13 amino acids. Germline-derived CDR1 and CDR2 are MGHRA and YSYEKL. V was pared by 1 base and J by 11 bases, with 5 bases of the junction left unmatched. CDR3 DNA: TGCGCCAGCAGCCAAGGAGGGCGGGAGCAGCAGTTCTTC. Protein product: CASSQGGREQQFF.

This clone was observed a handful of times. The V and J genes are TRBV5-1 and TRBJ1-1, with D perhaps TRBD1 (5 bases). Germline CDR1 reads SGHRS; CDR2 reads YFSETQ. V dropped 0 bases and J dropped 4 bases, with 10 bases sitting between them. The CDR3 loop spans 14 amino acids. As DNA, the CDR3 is TGCGCCAGCAGCTTGGAGGGGTCGGTCACTGAAGCTTTCTTT. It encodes CASSLEGSVTEAFF. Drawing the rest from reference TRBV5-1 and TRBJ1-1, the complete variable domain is KAGVTQTPRYLIKTRGQQVTLSCSPISGHRSVSWYQQTPGQGLQFLFEYFSETQRNKGNFPGRFSGRQFSNSRSEMNVSTLELGDSALYLCASSLEGSVTEAFFGQGTRLTVV.

CDR3 residues: CASNPGTSVSGGYTDTQYF. The CDR3 DNA reads as TGTGCCAGCAACCCCGGGACTAGCGTCTCAGGGGGCTACACAGATACGCAGTATTTT. The chain links TRBV2 to TRBJ2-3; 10 bases align to TRBD2. Germline-derived CDR1 and CDR2 are SNHLY and FYNNEI. This CDR3 contains 19 residues. Losses at the gene ends were 7 bases for V and 2 bases for J; bases not matched to a gene: 18.

The CDR3: CASSPEGRTEAFF. The CDR3 bases are TGTGCCAGCAGCCCCGAGGGTAGGACTGAAGCTTTCTTT. The chain joins TRBV11-1 to TRBJ1-1; unclear D gene. CDR1 is SGHAT and CDR2 is FQDESV in the germline V gene (reference sequence). This CDR3 region has 13 residues. V gave up 5 bases and J gave up 5 bases, with 12 bases separating them.

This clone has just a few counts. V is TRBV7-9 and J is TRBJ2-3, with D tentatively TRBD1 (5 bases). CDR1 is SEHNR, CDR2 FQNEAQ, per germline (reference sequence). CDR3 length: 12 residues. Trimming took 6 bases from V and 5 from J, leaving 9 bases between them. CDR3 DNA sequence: TGTGCCAGCAGGACGCAGGGAGATACGCAGTATTTT. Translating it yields CASRTQGDTQYF.

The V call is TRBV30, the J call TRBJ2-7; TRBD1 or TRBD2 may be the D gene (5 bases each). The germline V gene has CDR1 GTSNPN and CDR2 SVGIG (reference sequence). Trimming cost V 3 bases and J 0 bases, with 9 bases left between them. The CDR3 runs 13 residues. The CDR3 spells CAWRRDGSYEQYF. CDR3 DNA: TGTGCCTGGAGGAGGGACGGCTCCTACGAGCAGTACTTC.

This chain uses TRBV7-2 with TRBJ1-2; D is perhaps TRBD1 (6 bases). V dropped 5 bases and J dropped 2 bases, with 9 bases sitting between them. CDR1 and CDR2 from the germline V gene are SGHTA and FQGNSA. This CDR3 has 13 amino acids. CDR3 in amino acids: CASSGGQNYGYTF. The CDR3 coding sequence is TGTGCCAGCAGCGGGGGCCAGAACTATGGCTACACCTTC.

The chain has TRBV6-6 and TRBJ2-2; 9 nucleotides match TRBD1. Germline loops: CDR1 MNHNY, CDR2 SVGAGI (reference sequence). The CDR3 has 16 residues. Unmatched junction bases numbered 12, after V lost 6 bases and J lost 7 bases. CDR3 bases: TGTGCCAGCAGCATTCGACAGGGGGGGAACGGCGGGGAGCTGTTTTTT. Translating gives CASSIRQGGNGGELFF.

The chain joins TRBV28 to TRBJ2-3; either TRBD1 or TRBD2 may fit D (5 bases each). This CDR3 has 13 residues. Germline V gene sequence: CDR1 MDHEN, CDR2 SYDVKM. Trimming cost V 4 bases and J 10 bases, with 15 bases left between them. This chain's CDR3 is CASSWGRVKPQYF. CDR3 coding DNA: TGTGCCAGCAGTTGGGGACGTGTCAAGCCGCAGTATTTT.

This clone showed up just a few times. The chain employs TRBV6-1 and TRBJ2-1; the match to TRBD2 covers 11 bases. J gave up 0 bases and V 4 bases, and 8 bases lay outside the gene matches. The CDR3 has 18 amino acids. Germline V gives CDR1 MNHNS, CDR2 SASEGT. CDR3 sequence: CASSVAGGPESSYNEQFF. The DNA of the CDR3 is TGTGCCAGCAGTGTAGCGGGAGGGCCGGAGAGCTCCTACAATGAGCAGTTCTTC.

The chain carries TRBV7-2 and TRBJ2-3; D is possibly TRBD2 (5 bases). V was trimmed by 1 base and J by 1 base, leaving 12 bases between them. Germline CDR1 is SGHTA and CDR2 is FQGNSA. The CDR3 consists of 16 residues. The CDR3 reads CASSLDSAGGTDTQYF. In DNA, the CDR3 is TGTGCCAGCAGCTTAGATTCGGCCGGGGGCACAGATACGCAGTATTTT.

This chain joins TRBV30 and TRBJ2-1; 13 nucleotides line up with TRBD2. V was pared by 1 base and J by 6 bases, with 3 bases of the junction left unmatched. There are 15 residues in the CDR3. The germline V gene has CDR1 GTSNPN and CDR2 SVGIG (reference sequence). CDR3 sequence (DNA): TGTGCCTGGAGTGCCGGGACTAGCGGGATCAATGAGCAGTTCTTC. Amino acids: CAWSAGTSGINEQFF.

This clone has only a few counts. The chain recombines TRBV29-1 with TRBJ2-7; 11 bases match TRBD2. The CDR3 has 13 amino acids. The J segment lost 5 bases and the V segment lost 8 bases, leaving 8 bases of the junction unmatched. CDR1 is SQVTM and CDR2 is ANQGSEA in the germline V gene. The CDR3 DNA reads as TGCAGCACCAGACTAGCGGGATCCAACGAGCAGTACTTC. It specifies CSTRLAGSNEQYF.

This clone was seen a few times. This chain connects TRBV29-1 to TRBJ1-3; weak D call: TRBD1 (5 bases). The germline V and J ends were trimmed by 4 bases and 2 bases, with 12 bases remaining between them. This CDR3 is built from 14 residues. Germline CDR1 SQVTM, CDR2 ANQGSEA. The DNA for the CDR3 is TGCAGCGTTGTGTTGGGGACGGCTGGAAACACCATATATTTT. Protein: CSVVLGTAGNTIYF. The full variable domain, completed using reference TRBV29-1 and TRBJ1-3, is SAVISQKPSRDICQRGTSLTIQCQVDSQVTMMFWYRQQPGQSLTLIATANQGSEATYESGFVIDKFPISRPNLTFSTLTVSNMSPEDSSIYLCSVVLGTAGNTIYFGEGSWLTVV.

The CDR3 reads CSVVQGSGNQPQHF. Here the CDR3 DNA reads TGCAGCGTGGTACAGGGGAGCGGGAATCAGCCCCAGCATTTT. V usage is TRBV29-1 and J usage is TRBJ1-5; 7 bases fit TRBD1. This CDR3 has 14 residues. Germline CDR1 reads SQVTM; CDR2 reads ANQGSEA. Trimming removed 6 bases from V and 4 bases from J; junction bases left unmatched: 9.